This TCR beta chain was captured by sequencing in a study of T cell responses to AZD1222 COVID-19 vaccine. Study-level information: Investigators merged groups given second doses at roughly 4 or roughly 12 weeks.

Trimming pared 0 bases from V and 3 bases from J, leaving 5 bases between. The CDR3 extends over 13 amino acids. The germline gives CDR1 KGHSY, CDR2 FQNENV. Study-wide points: White British people made up most donors, females outnumbered males, and clonal diversity was possibly underestimated. Seropositive status at baseline applied to only six AZD1222 recipients. The study found vaccine-associated CD4 TCRs spanning spike, dominant at 160-218 and 743-854.

About this clone: Antigen: not known.

Data came from immunoSEQ multiplex PCR; TCRdb stores just in-frame clones and leaves some out. The sample lists fewer than 90,000 clones, more than 70% occurring once. This clonotype originated in an adult in good health. This chain connects TRBV16 to TRBJ1-2; no clear D gene. Sample: peripheral blood, taken on day 0 of AZD1222 vaccination. The CDR3 nucleotides read TGTGCCAGCAGCCAATCTTTCTACTATGGCTACACCTTC. Translation: CASSQSFYYGYTF.